The present T cell receptor (beta chain) was sequenced within a study of metastatic and nonmetastatic thyroid tumors (dated by TCRdb to 2018 to 2021). In terms of the full investigation: For patients with malignant and with benign thyroid disease, the researchers compared repertoires between peripheral blood samples and tumor or nodule tissue samples.

The paper's findings and limits, for the study overall: TCR beta diversity was reported as significantly higher in malignant tumors than in benign nodules, in both blood and tumor samples.

A few counts support this clone. Its antigen is not yet known. Base-call qualities are not available, and no considerably larger clone is one nucleotide away. Preparation of the library involved PCR. The instrument was an Illumina HiSeq 4000. High-throughput sequencing was used to profile the TCR beta-chain CDR3 region of every patient. For the original study's pipeline: A classifier to discriminate distant-metastatic papillary thyroid cancer patients was built from CDR3 differences across clinicopathological groups. To measure repertoire diversity the researchers used the Shannon index, while the Morisita-Horn index served to gauge how similar the tumor and blood repertoires were. The raw public data were reprocessed by TCRdb itself: fastp quality trimming at Q25, MiXCR clonotype calling, in-frame beta chains only. TCRdb, not the authors, supplied the V and J calls. This sample lists about 16,000 clones; 9.5% to 15% were detected once. The top ten clones comprise approximately 15% of the sample.

Including the terminal cysteine and phenylalanine, the CDR3 comprises 12 residues. Only the CDR3 portion is preserved as DNA: 36 bases, with reading frame beginning at the first base. CDR1 and CDR2 are drawn from the germline V gene (reference sequence): MNHEY, SMNVEV. Trimming costs V 7 bases and J 5 bases, and their ends lie 12 bases apart. Before undergoing thyroid surgery, none of the patients had been given any kind of treatment. Using T-cell receptor beta sequencing, the researchers looked back retrospectively at clinical samples from patients, gathered between about 2012 and 2018. Sequenced sample: tumor tissue. The TCR comes from a female donor with papillary thyroid cancer or a benign thyroid nodule (not recorded which). Some clones in this sample may be carry-over from other donors' samples. The V gene is TRBV27 and the J gene is TRBJ2-7, with no confident D gene call. The DNA sequence is as follows: TGTGCCAGCACCCACCCCCGGGACGAGCAGTACTTC. It encodes CASTHPRDEQYF.